These T cell receptor beta chains were read from a single sample in a study of blood T cells in healthy people across ages. One entry per CDR3 protein, called by TCRdb with MiXCR from the 5' RACE reads. The repertoire has 800,000 or so distinct CDR3 sequences, about 42% of them found once; the top ten carry about a sixth. Sequencing was done on a sample of blood. Source of these receptors: an elderly man in good health. Each CDR3 is given with its conserved first and last residue. A D gene is named only where the DNA matches it firmly. Clone size, where shown, is once, few, many, or a class for clones that have expanded.

TRBV9	TRBJ2-7	14	-	-	TGTGCCAGCAGCCCTAGGACAGATTTCTACGAGCAGTACTTC	CASSPRTDFYEQYF
TRBV27	TRBJ1-1	13	-	-	TGTGCCAGCAAAAATGGGGGGAACACTGAAGCTTTCTTT	CASKNGGNTEAFF
TRBV6-2/TRBV6-3	TRBJ2-7	16	-	-	TGTGCCAGCAGTTCCTGGGGAGACGTTCGGACCTACGAGCAGTACTTC	CASSSWGDVRTYEQYF
TRBV7-2	TRBJ2-3	19	-	-	TGTGCCAGCAGCTTAGACGCGCCGCCTTTGGGGCTCACCACGGATACGCAGTATTTT	CASSLDAPPLGLTTDTQYF
TRBV29-1	TRBJ2-5	13	once	TRBD2	TGCAGCGCCCCGGGACTATCCTTCCAGACCCAGTACTTC	CSAPGLSFQTQYF
TRBV11-2	TRBJ2-3	15	once	-	TGTGCCAGCAGCTTAGGAGGAGGGCCCGCAGATACGCAGTATTTT	CASSLGGGPADTQYF
TRBV11-3	TRBJ1-6	14	-	TRBD1	TGTGCCAGCAGCTTAGCAGGGACAGGATCACCCCTCCACTTT	CASSLAGTGSPLHF
TRBV7-2	TRBJ1-4	15	few	-	TGTGCCAGCAGCCCCGCGGGGGCCGGGGGTGAAAAACTGTTTTTT	CASSPAGAGGEKLFF
TRBV9	TRBJ2-3	14	-	TRBD1	TGTGCCAGCAGCCCGGGACAGGTACCAGATACGCAGTATTTT	CASSPGQVPDTQYF
TRBV30	TRBJ2-1	14	few	TRBD2	TGTGCCTGGAGTGAGTCTAGCGGATACAATGAGCAGTTCTTC	CAWSESSGYNEQFF
TRBV9	TRBJ2-5	17	-	TRBD1	TGTGCCAGCAGCGGAAACCGGGACAGGGATGGCCGCGAGACCCAGTACTTC	CASSGNRDRDGRETQYF
TRBV27	TRBJ2-3	15	-	-	TGTGCCAGCAGGATCCGGCGGGACAGCACAGATACGCAGTATTTT	CASRIRRDSTDTQYF
TRBV7-2	TRBJ2-1	15	few	-	TGTGCCAGCAGAAGGCAGGTAGCTTCCTACAATGAGCAGTTCTTC	CASRRQVASYNEQFF
TRBV7-2	TRBJ2-5	15	many	-	TGTGCCAGCAGCGCCCGACCTAGAACCCAAGAGACCCAGTACTTC	CASSARPRTQETQYF
TRBV7-2	TRBJ2-7	14	-	-	TGTGCCAGCAGCGCCGCCTGGGGCTCCTACGAGCAGTACTTC	CASSAAWGSYEQYF
TRBV7-2	TRBJ2-1	15	-	-	TGTGCCAGCAGCCCCCGACTGGGGGCCTACAATGAGCAGTTCTTC	CASSPRLGAYNEQFF
TRBV10-3	TRBJ2-3	10	-	-	TGTGCCATGGCGCCAGATACGCAGTATTTT	CAMAPDTQYF
TRBV6-6	TRBJ1-6	12	once	-	TGTGCCAGCAGTTACCTAGAGGACCCCCTCCACTTT	CASSYLEDPLHF
TRBV2	TRBJ1-5	13	-	TRBD1	TGTGCCATACAGGGGGCGGTCAATCAGCCCCAGCATTTT	CAIQGAVNQPQHF
TRBV11-2	TRBJ2-5	13	many	TRBD2	TGTGCCAGCAGCCCAGGGCGGGGGGAGACCCAGTACTTC	CASSPGRGETQYF
TRBV29-1	TRBJ2-5	16	few	-	TGCAGCGTCTACACCCCGGGACGCCGATTCCGGGAGACCCAGTACTTC	CSVYTPGRRFRETQYF
TRBV27	TRBJ2-3	13	-	-	TGTGCCAGCAGTTCCCCTCCCACAGATACGCAGTATTTT	CASSSPPTDTQYF
TRBV7-2	TRBJ2-7	11	-	TRBD1	TGTGCCAGCAGCTTAAGGGACAGGAGTTACTTC	CASSLRDRSYF
TRBV14	TRBJ2-3	15	-	-	TGTGCCAGCAGTCAAGTCGGCGGGGTACTAGATACGCAGTATTTT	CASSQVGGVLDTQYF
TRBV5-1	TRBJ1-1	15	few	-	TGCGCCAGCAGCCAACGACCAATCGGGGAGGCTGAAGCTTTCTTT	CASSQRPIGEAEAFF
TRBV7-9	TRBJ2-4	14	-	-	TGTGCCAGCAGCTTAGACATTTCCAAAAACATTCAGTACTTC	CASSLDISKNIQYF
TRBV7-2	TRBJ2-6	16	-	-	TGTGCCAGCAGCTTAGACGGGGCGGCAGGGGCCAACGTCCTGACTTTC	CASSLDGAAGANVLTF
TRBV14	TRBJ2-7	15	-	TRBD2	TGTGCCAGCAGCATAATAGCGGGAGGAACGGGAGAGCAGTACTTC	CASSIIAGGTGEQYF
TRBV6-2/TRBV6-3	TRBJ2-5	14	many	-	TGTGCCAGCAGTTACTCGGAAGTTTTGGAGACCCAGTACTTC	CASSYSEVLETQYF
TRBV5-1	TRBJ1-2	12	-	-	TGCGCCAGCGCCCCCTTTCTCGGTGGCTACACCTTC	CASAPFLGGYTF
TRBV18	TRBJ2-5	14	-	-	TGTGCCAGCTCACCAGGCAGGGCGCCAGAGACCCAGTACTTC	CASSPGRAPETQYF
TRBV28	TRBJ1-5	16	once	-	TGTGCCAGCAGCCGCGAAGGGGGGATTAGCAATCAGCCCCAGCATTTT	CASSREGGISNQPQHF
TRBV27	TRBJ2-3	16	-	-	TGTGCCAGCAGTACCCTCCTTAGCTCCGTTCAAGATACGCAGTATTTT	CASSTLLSSVQDTQYF
TRBV4-1	TRBJ1-4	16	-	-	TGCGCCAGCAGCCCAGGACAGCCCCCGACGGGTGAAAAACTGTTTTTT	CASSPGQPPTGEKLFF
TRBV28	TRBJ2-7	12	few	TRBD2	TGTGCCAGCAATATAGCGGGACCCGAGCAGTACTTC	CASNIAGPEQYF
TRBV7-2	TRBJ1-2	13	-	-	TGTGCCAGCAGCTCGTCGACCATCTATGGCTACACCTTC	CASSSSTIYGYTF
TRBV7-2	TRBJ1-5	15	few	-	TGTGCCAGCAGCTTATATCACAATAGCAATCAGCCCCAGCATTTT	CASSLYHNSNQPQHF
TRBV11-2	TRBJ2-5	17	-	TRBD1	TGTGCCAGCAGCTTAGGTAAATGGGGACAGACAACAGGCCTTCAGTACTTC	CASSLGKWGQTTGLQYF
TRBV5-1	TRBJ2-3	16	-	-	TGCGCCAGCAGCGTAACCGGGACACCCAATTTGGATACGCAGTATTTT	CASSVTGTPNLDTQYF
TRBV12-3/TRBV12-4	TRBJ2-1	15	many	-	TGTGCCAGCAGTTTCCCGGATAGCCGCTACAATGAGCAGTTCTTC	CASSFPDSRYNEQFF
TRBV29-1	TRBJ1-4	13	-	-	TGCAACGCCTCAGGGGAGGCAGGTGAAAAACTGTTTTTT	CNASGEAGEKLFF